Listed below are T cell receptor beta chains from one sample, sequenced in a study of cytomegalovirus exposure and HLA in healthy donors. Measured with immunoSEQ multiplex PCR; TCRdb has only the in-frame clones, and not every one. Recorded for this sample: 100,000 to 150,000 clones. Sequenced sample: PBMCs. These receptors originate from a woman in her thirties or forties in good health and CMV-seronegative. Both conserved end residues are part of each CDR3. A D gene is named only where the DNA matches it firmly.

V: TRBV6-4; J: TRBJ2-2; D: TRBD2; CDR3: CASKTSGGLPGELFF; DNA: TGTGCCAGCAAGACTAGCGGGGGTCTCCCCGGGGAGCTGTTTTTT
V: TRBV28; J: TRBJ1-2; D: NA; CDR3: CASVRQGGYGYTF; DNA: TGTGCCAGCGTGAGGCAGGGAGGGTATGGCTACACCTTC
V: TRBV5-1; J: TRBJ2-3; D: TRBD2; CDR3: CASSLETVSGGATDTQYF; DNA: TGCGCCAGCAGCTTGGAAACAGTGAGCGGGGGGGCCACAGATACGCAGTATTTT
V: TRBV7-2; J: TRBJ1-2; D: NA; CDR3: CASSLIYGYTF; DNA: TGTGCCAGCAGCCTAATCTATGGCTACACCTTC
V: TRBV28; J: TRBJ1-1; D: NA; CDR3: CAHGGVESTEAFF; DNA: TGTGCCCATGGGGGGGTTGAGAGCACTGAAGCTTTCTTT
V: TRBV9; J: TRBJ1-6; D: NA; CDR3: CASSPMILMSSPLHF; DNA: TGTGCCAGCAGCCCGATGATACTGATGAGTTCACCCCTCCACTTT
V: TRBV4-2; J: TRBJ1-1; D: NA; CDR3: CASSLSEIGTEAFF; DNA: TGTGCCAGCAGCCTCAGCGAGATAGGTACTGAAGCTTTCTTT
V: TRBV5-6; J: TRBJ2-1; D: TRBD2; CDR3: CASSPSGGAGNEQFF; DNA: TGTGCCAGCAGCCCGAGCGGGGGGGCGGGGAATGAGCAGTTCTTC
V: TRBV7-9; J: TRBJ1-1; D: NA; CDR3: CASSLRGSRDTEAFF; DNA: TGTGCCAGCAGCCTAAGGGGGAGTCGGGACACTGAAGCTTTCTTT
V: TRBV7-6; J: TRBJ2-3; D: TRBD1; CDR3: CASSPGGRTDTQYF; DNA: TGTGCCAGCAGCCCAGGGGGCCGTACAGATACGCAGTATTTT
V: TRBV5-1; J: TRBJ1-1; D: TRBD1; CDR3: CASSPQGAEAFF; DNA: TGCGCCAGCAGCCCCCAGGGGGCCGAAGCTTTCTTT
V: TRBV5-4; J: TRBJ1-1; D: TRBD1; CDR3: CASSIPGQDTEAFF; DNA: TGTGCCAGCAGCATTCCGGGACAGGACACTGAAGCTTTCTTT
V: TRBV5-1; J: TRBJ1-1; D: NA; CDR3: CASSIQGDTEAFF; DNA: TGCGCCAGCAGCATACAGGGAGACACTGAAGCTTTCTTT
V: TRBV20-1; J: TRBJ1-1; D: NA; CDR3: CSAQLNTEAFF; DNA: TGCAGTGCTCAGTTGAACACTGAAGCTTTCTTT
V: TRBV9; J: TRBJ1-6; D: TRBD1; CDR3: CASSPFMTGSNSPLHF; DNA: TGTGCCAGCAGCCCGTTTATGACAGGGAGTAATTCACCCCTCCACTTT
V: TRBV7-2; J: TRBJ1-2; D: NA; CDR3: CASSLDLSGLNGYTF; DNA: TGTGCCAGCAGCTTAGATCTTTCCGGACTAAATGGCTACACCTTC
V: TRBV4-2; J: TRBJ2-2; D: NA; CDR3: CASSQWPGGANTGELFF; DNA: TGTGCCAGCAGCCAATGGCCCGGGGGAGCGAACACCGGGGAGCTGTTTTTT
V: TRBV18; J: TRBJ2-5; D: NA; CDR3: CASSFRTYRETQYF; DNA: TGTGCCAGCTCATTCCGTACTTACAGGGAGACCCAGTACTTC
V: TRBV5-1; J: TRBJ1-2; D: TRBD1; CDR3: CASSSAGTGTGGYTF; DNA: TGCGCCAGCAGCTCCGCCGGGACAGGGACCGGTGGCTACACCTTC
V: TRBV25-1; J: TRBJ2-3; D: TRBD2; CDR3: CASLAGSTDTQYF; DNA: TGTGCCAGTTTAGCGGGAAGCACAGATACGCAGTATTTT
V: TRBV4-3; J: TRBJ1-6; D: NA; CDR3: CASSQHHRENSPLHF; DNA: TGCGCCAGCAGCCAACACCACCGAGAAAATTCACCCCTCCACTTT
V: TRBV7-2; J: TRBJ2-2; D: NA; CDR3: CASSPRLEWGAGELFF; DNA: TGTGCCAGCAGCCCCAGGCTCGAGTGGGGGGCCGGGGAGCTGTTTTTT
V: TRBV5-1; J: TRBJ2-3; D: TRBD1; CDR3: CASSRGQGTLFSTDTQYF; DNA: TGCGCCAGCAGCCGAGGACAGGGCACTCTCTTTAGCACAGATACGCAGTATTTT
V: TRBV7-9; J: TRBJ1-2; D: TRBD1; CDR3: CASSHTGGRGYGYTF; DNA: TGTGCCAGCAGCCATACAGGGGGTCGAGGCTATGGCTACACCTTC
V: TRBV2; J: TRBJ2-1; D: NA; CDR3: CASSAEQDPSYNEQFF; DNA: TGTGCCAGCAGTGCTGAACAGGACCCATCCTACAATGAGCAGTTCTTC
V: TRBV6-5; J: TRBJ1-6; D: NA; CDR3: CASGLGGGDSPLHF; DNA: TGTGCCAGCGGCCTTGGGGGAGGTGATTCACCCCTCCACTTT
V: TRBV4-3; J: TRBJ1-6; D: NA; CDR3: CASSQVRGTSPLHF; DNA: TGCGCCAGCAGCCAGGTCCGAGGTACTTCACCCCTCCACTTT
V: TRBV7-9; J: TRBJ1-6; D: NA; CDR3: CASSPQGGMGNSPLHF; DNA: TGTGCCAGCAGCCCCCAGGGAGGGATGGGTAATTCACCCCTCCACTTT
V: TRBV27; J: TRBJ1-2; D: NA; CDR3: CASSLTGIWNYGYTF; DNA: TGTGCCAGCAGTCTCACAGGGATTTGGAACTATGGCTACACCTTC
V: TRBV12-1; J: TRBJ2-7; D: NA; CDR3: CAVTVVGLRGAYEQYF; DNA: TGTGCCGTAACCGTTGTAGGGCTCCGGGGGGCCTACGAGCAGTACTTC
V: TRBV7-2; J: TRBJ1-3; D: TRBD1; CDR3: CASSPGQGRGNTIYF; DNA: TGTGCCAGCAGCCCGGGACAGGGTAGGGGAAACACCATATATTTT
V: TRBV7-2; J: TRBJ2-3; D: NA; CDR3: CASSYRDTQYF; DNA: TGTGCCAGCAGCTATAGAGATACGCAGTATTTT
V: TRBV6-1; J: TRBJ2-3; D: TRBD1; CDR3: CASKIDRAGTDTQYF; DNA: TGTGCCAGCAAGATCGACAGGGCGGGCACAGATACGCAGTATTTT
V: TRBV6-4; J: TRBJ2-1; D: TRBD2; CDR3: CASSGSSGSNEQFF; DNA: TGTGCCAGCAGTGGCTCTAGCGGGTCCAATGAGCAGTTCTTC
V: TRBV18; J: TRBJ2-5; D: NA; CDR3: CASSLSRDMVQTQYF; DNA: TGTGCCAGCTCACTGTCTCGGGACATGGTACAGACCCAGTACTTC
V: TRBV10-3; J: TRBJ1-1; D: NA; CDR3: CAITGDTEAFF; DNA: TGTGCCATCACTGGAGACACTGAAGCTTTCTTT
V: TRBV28; J: TRBJ1-2; D: TRBD1; CDR3: CASSFRQGYGYTF; DNA: TGTGCCAGCAGTTTTAGACAGGGTTATGGCTACACCTTC
V: TRBV19; J: TRBJ1-5; D: NA; CDR3: CASTLVRGSNQPQHF; DNA: TGTGCCAGTACCCTCGTGAGGGGGAGTAATCAGCCCCAGCATTTT
V: TRBV5-1; J: TRBJ1-1; D: NA; CDR3: CASSLPDSGNTEAFF; DNA: TGCGCCAGCAGCCTCCCGGACAGCGGGAACACTGAAGCTTTCTTT
V: TRBV28; J: TRBJ1-5; D: NA; CDR3: CASSPGDFSNQPQHF; DNA: TGTGCCAGCAGTCCAGGGGATTTCAGCAATCAGCCCCAGCATTTT
V: TRBV18; J: TRBJ2-3; D: TRBD2; CDR3: CASSPLGPSKRGADTQYF; DNA: TGTGCCAGCTCACCGCTAGGGCCTTCAAAGCGGGGCGCAGATACGCAGTATTTT
V: TRBV7-9; J: TRBJ2-5; D: TRBD2; CDR3: CASSPRLAGGETQYF; DNA: TGTGCCAGCAGCCCCAGACTAGCGGGGGGTGAGACCCAGTACTTC
V: TRBV4-3; J: TRBJ2-2; D: TRBD2; CDR3: CASSWIAGGSTGELFF; DNA: TGCGCCAGCAGCTGGATAGCGGGGGGGAGCACCGGGGAGCTGTTTTTT
V: TRBV11-2; J: TRBJ1-5; D: TRBD1; CDR3: CASSPGQGRQPQHF; DNA: TGTGCCAGCAGCCCGGGACAGGGACGGCAGCCCCAGCATTTT
V: TRBV27; J: TRBJ1-1; D: NA; CDR3: CASIRGSTAFF; DNA: TGTGCCAGCATCCGCGGGTCGACAGCTTTCTTT
V: TRBV19; J: TRBJ1-5; D: NA; CDR3: CASSKGWGQGDQPQHF; DNA: TGTGCCAGTAGTAAGGGATGGGGGCAGGGAGATCAGCCCCAGCATTTT
V: TRBV7-2; J: TRBJ2-3; D: TRBD2; CDR3: CASSRPGLAGGPGTDTQYF; DNA: TGTGCCAGCAGCCGTCCGGGACTAGCGGGGGGGCCAGGAACAGATACGCAGTATTTT
V: TRBV11-2; J: TRBJ1-5; D: TRBD1; CDR3: CASSRTGGNQPQHF; DNA: TGTGCCAGCAGCAGGACAGGGGGCAATCAGCCCCAGCATTTT
V: TRBV7-2; J: TRBJ1-2; D: TRBD1; CDR3: CASSLEGQGAGYTF; DNA: TGTGCCAGCAGCTTAGAGGGACAGGGGGCGGGCTACACCTTC
V: TRBV5-1; J: TRBJ2-3; D: NA; CDR3: CASSFSRARSTDTQYF; DNA: TGCGCCAGCAGCTTTAGCCGAGCGAGGAGCACAGATACGCAGTATTTT
V: TRBV4-3; J: TRBJ1-6; D: NA; CDR3: CASSQDWAGGRSPLHF; DNA: TGCGCCAGCAGCCAAGATTGGGCGGGGGGGCGATCACCCCTCCACTTT
V: TRBV6-1; J: TRBJ2-3; D: NA; CDR3: CASSEDGGDTQYF; DNA: TGTGCCAGCAGTGAAGATGGCGGAGATACGCAGTATTTT
V: TRBV29-1; J: TRBJ2-7; D: NA; CDR3: CSVRGATDYEQYF; DNA: TGCAGCGTTCGCGGGGCCACAGATTACGAGCAGTACTTC
V: TRBV11-2; J: TRBJ1-1; D: NA; CDR3: CASSFRVFEAFF; DNA: TGTGCCAGCAGCTTCCGGGTGTTTGAAGCTTTCTTT
V: TRBV7-9; J: TRBJ2-2; D: NA; CDR3: CASTISGQGGTGELFF; DNA: TGTGCCAGCACAATCAGTGGGCAGGGTGGCACCGGGGAGCTGTTTTTT
V: TRBV5-4; J: TRBJ2-2; D: TRBD2; CDR3: CASSSGGAFVNTGELFF; DNA: TGTGCCAGCAGCTCGGGAGGAGCCTTCGTGAACACCGGGGAGCTGTTTTTT